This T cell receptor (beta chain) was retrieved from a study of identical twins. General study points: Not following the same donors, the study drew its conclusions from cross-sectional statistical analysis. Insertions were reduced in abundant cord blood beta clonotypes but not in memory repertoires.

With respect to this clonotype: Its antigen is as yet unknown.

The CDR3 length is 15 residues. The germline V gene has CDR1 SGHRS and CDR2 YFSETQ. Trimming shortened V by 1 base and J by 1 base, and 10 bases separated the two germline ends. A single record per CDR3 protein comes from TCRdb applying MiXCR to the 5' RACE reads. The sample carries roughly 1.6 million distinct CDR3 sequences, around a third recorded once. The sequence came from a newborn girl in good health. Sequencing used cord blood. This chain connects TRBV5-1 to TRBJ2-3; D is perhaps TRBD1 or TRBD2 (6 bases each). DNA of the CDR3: TGCGCCAGCAGCTTGCAGGGGACTGGCACAGATACGCAGTATTTT. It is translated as CASSLQGTGTDTQYF. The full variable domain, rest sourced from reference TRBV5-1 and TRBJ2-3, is KAGVTQTPRYLIKTRGQQVTLSCSPISGHRSVSWYQQTPGQGLQFLFEYFSETQRNKGNFPGRFSGRQFSNSRSEMNVSTLELGDSALYLCASSLQGTGTDTQYFGPGTRLTVL.